One sample yielded the 24 T cell receptor beta chains listed below, sequenced in a study of CD8 T cells in ankylosing spondylitis. MiXCR, run by TCRdb on the 5' RACE reads, gives a single entry per CDR3 protein. The sample has around 140,000 distinct CDR3 sequences; about an eighth are singletons. Input material: blood, either unsorted or a sorted T cell fraction (not recorded which). These receptors came from a female donor with ankylosing spondylitis or in good health (not recorded which).

The sample holds many counts of this clonotype. This chain uses TRBV7-2 with TRBJ1-3, with D unresolved. V was pared by 0 bases and J by 10 bases, with 13 bases between. The CDR3 loop spans 14 amino acids. CDR1 and CDR2 (germline): SGHTA, FQGNSA. This CDR3 reads CASSLAIGGRTIYF. For the CDR3, the DNA is TGTGCCAGCAGCTTAGCGATTGGAGGGAGAACCATATATTTT.

To note about this clonotype: This may arise from a read error, as a much more abundant clone is one base away. This rearrangement joins TRBV20-1 to TRBJ1-2; TRBD1 matches at 9 bases. This CDR3 region has 16 residues. Germline V CDR1 and CDR2: DFQATT, SNEGSKA (reference sequence). As DNA, the CDR3 is TGCAGTGCTCCACCGGGACAGGGCATTTCTAACTATGGCGACACCTTC. It specifies CSAPPGQGISNYGDTF.

The V gene is TRBV19, the J gene TRBJ1-5; D not resolved. The CDR3 consists of 14 residues. Germline values: CDR1 LNHDA, CDR2 SQIVND (reference sequence). Trimming left V 5 bases short and J 3 bases short, with 11 bases between. The CDR3 DNA follows: TGTGCCAGTAGTCAACCCGTGGACAATCAGCCCCAGCATTTT. Translating it yields CASSQPVDNQPQHF.

This clonotype was seen ten or more times. The genes are TRBV5-4 and TRBJ2-1; 8 nucleotides line up with TRBD2. The V gene's germline CDR1 is SGHNT and CDR2 YYREEE (reference sequence). V trimming: 4 bases; J trimming: 7 bases; junction bases outside the gene matches: 10. The CDR3 totals 15 residues. The DNA of the CDR3 is TGTGCCAGCAGCCATGAGGGACTAGTAGAGAATGAGCAGTTCTTC. Encoded protein: CASSHEGLVENEQFF.

This clonotype occurred many times. The chain joins TRBV20-1 to TRBJ2-5, with 12 bases lining up with TRBD1. The V gene's germline CDR1 is DFQATT and CDR2 SNEGSKA (reference sequence). Trimming took 6 bases from V and 2 from J; bases not matched to a gene: 4. This CDR3 region has 14 residues. Here the CDR3 reads CSAGDRGRQETQYF. CDR3 sequence (DNA): TGCAGTGCCGGGGACAGGGGGCGACAAGAGACCCAGTACTTC.

At least ten counts were recorded for this clonotype. V gene TRBV7-2 combines with J gene TRBJ1-4, with 7 bases fitting TRBD1. Germline lookup yields CDR1 SGHTA and CDR2 FQGNSA. The V gene end was trimmed by 5 bases and the J gene end by 7 bases; junction bases not matched to a gene: 10. This CDR3 is built from 15 residues. This CDR3 reads CASSPNQGEGEKLFF. In DNA form, the CDR3 reads TGTGCCAGCAGCCCCAATCAGGGGGAGGGTGAAAAACTGTTTTTT.

This clonotype was counted ten times or more. The chain is built from TRBV27 and TRBJ2-5; TRBD2 matches at 7 bases. CDR3 length: 14 amino acids. The germline V gene has CDR1 MNHEY and CDR2 SMNVEV (reference sequence). V shed 3 bases, J shed 3 bases, and the junction held 4 bases outside the gene matches. The CDR3 region is CASSLIAGEETQYF. For the CDR3, the DNA is TGTGCCAGCAGTTTGATAGCGGGTGAAGAGACCCAGTACTTC.

This clonotype was counted at least ten times. The rearrangement uses TRBV5-1 and TRBJ1-4, with no clear D. Germline V CDR1 and CDR2: SGHRS, YFSETQ. CDR3 length equals 15 residues. Trimming took 2 bases from V and 0 from J, leaving 8 bases between them. For the CDR3, the DNA is TGCGCCAGCAGCTTCGAGCGTGCAACTAATGAAAAACTGTTTTTT. Protein product: CASSFERATNEKLFF.

The V call is TRBV11-1, the J call TRBJ1-5; 9 bases match TRBD1. This CDR3 comprises 18 residues. The germline V gene has CDR1 SGHAT and CDR2 FQDESV (reference sequence). The V segment lost 3 bases and the J segment 10 bases; nucleotides outside the gene matches: 19. CDR3 DNA: TGTGCCAGCAGCTTTGCCGGGACAGGGACCAATAGCAGTCACCCCCAGCATTTT. It is translated as CASSFAGTGTNSSHPQHF.

This clonotype was recorded many times. The chain has TRBV13 and TRBJ2-4; TRBD2 matches 7 bases. Unmatched junction bases numbered 5, after V lost 2 bases and J lost 7 bases. The CDR3 is 14 residues long. Per germline, CDR1 PRHDT and CDR2 FYEKMQ (reference sequence). The chain's CDR3 is CASSLREGGNIQYF. In nucleotides, the CDR3 is TGTGCCAGCAGCTTAAGGGAGGGAGGTAACATTCAGTACTTC.

This clonotype has at least ten counts. The CDR3 DNA sequence: TGTGCCAGCAGCAAAGCGGGCAGCATTAGGGACTACCCGTTTTACAATGAGCAGTTCTTC. Residues: CASSKAGSIRDYPFYNEQFF. The V gene is TRBV21-1, the J gene TRBJ2-1; TRBD2, the D gene given by the table, was not confirmed from the DNA. TRBV21-1 is an annotated pseudogene. This CDR3 has 20 amino acids.

Many counts were recorded for this clonotype. V gene TRBV12-3 or TRBV12-4 combines with J gene TRBJ2-7; D not certain. Trimming removed 6 bases at V and 6 bases at J, with 9 bases between. The CDR3 is made up of 11 amino acids. The CDR3 DNA reads as TGTGCCAGCAGCCTCAGTAGCGAGCAGTACTTC. Its protein product is CASSLSSEQYF.

V and J are TRBV6-5 and TRBJ2-1, with 7 bases lining up with TRBD2. The V gene end was trimmed by 6 bases and the J gene end by 4 bases; junction bases not matched to a gene: 6. In germline, CDR1 is MNHEY, CDR2 SVGAGI. This CDR3 spans 14 amino acids. The CDR3 DNA follows: TGTGCCAGCAGCCTGCGACTAGCTTACAATGAGCAGTTCTTC. Translated: CASSLRLAYNEQFF.

Remarks on this clonotype: This sequence may be a read error, since a much larger clone differs from it by one base. The genes are TRBV25-1 and TRBJ1-1, with 7 bases that match TRBD1. Germline CDR1 is MGHDK and CDR2 is SYGVNS. CDR3 length equals 15 residues. V was clipped by 5 bases and J by 5 bases; unmatched bases: 11. The CDR3 sequence: CASSSSGQRTTEAFF. In DNA, the CDR3 is TGTGCCAGCAGTTCCTCGGGACAGCGAACGACTGAAGCTTTCTTT.

This clonotype was counted at least ten times. The V and J genes are TRBV20-1 and TRBJ1-1, with D unresolved. The germline gives CDR1 DFQATT, CDR2 SNEGSKA (reference sequence). Between the trimmed V and J ends, which lost 5 bases and 3 bases, there was a span of 16 bases. The CDR3 consists of 14 residues. The CDR3 loop reads CSAAPPPEDTEAFF. The CDR3 DNA reads TGCAGTGCTGCCCCCCCACCTGAGGACACTGAAGCTTTCTTT.

This clonotype showed up many times. V usage is TRBV11-2 and J usage is TRBJ2-7; no definite D call. With 7 bases removed from V and 5 bases from J, the gap between germline ends came to 12 bases. This CDR3 comprises 12 residues. Looked up from germline, CDR1 is SGHAT and CDR2 is FQNNGV. This chain's CDR3 is CASTPGDDEQYF. In DNA form, the CDR3 reads TGTGCCAGCACCCCTGGGGATGACGAGCAGTACTTC.

Details on this clonotype: At one boundary the junction diverges from the germline segment, which might be a read error. This chain joins TRBV5-1 and TRBJ2-1, with 9 bases matching TRBD1. The V gene's germline CDR1 is SGHRS and CDR2 YFSETQ. The CDR3 has 13 residues. This CDR3 reads CASSGDRARDRIF. CDR3 nucleotides: TGTGCCAGCAGCGGGGACAGGGCCCGGGACAGGATCTTC. Supplemented by reference TRBV5-1 and TRBJ2-1, the full variable domain reads KAGVTQTPRYLIKTRGQQVTLSCSPISGHRSVSWYQQTPGQGLQFLFEYFSETQRNKGNFPGRFSGRQFSNSRSEMNVSTLELGDSALYLCASSGDRARDRIFGPGTRLTVL.

There are a few counts of this clonotype. The gene calls are TRBV30 and TRBJ2-7; D possibly corresponds to TRBD2 (6 bases). V lost 2 bases, J lost 2 bases, and 13 bases lay in between. The CDR3 length is 14 residues. Germline assignment: CDR1 GTSNPN and CDR2 SVGIG (reference sequence). CDR3 DNA: TGTGCCTGGAGTCTCGAGGGGAGGACCTACGAGCAGTACTTC. Its protein product is CAWSLEGRTYEQYF.

The sample holds many counts of this clonotype. The rearrangement joins TRBV28 to TRBJ1-2, with 9 bases aligning to TRBD1. The CDR3 has 13 residues. V was pared by 2 bases and J by 7 bases, with 2 bases of the junction left unmatched. The germline V gene encodes CDR1 MDHEN and CDR2 SYDVKM. The CDR3 region has the DNA TGTGCCAGCAGTTTAACAGGGGGCTCTGGCTACACCTTC. Its protein is CASSLTGGSGYTF.

Ten or more counts support this clonotype. The V gene is TRBV5-5, the J gene TRBJ2-7, with D possibly TRBD1 on 6 matching bases. The germline CDR1 and CDR2 sequences are SGHKS and YYEKEE (reference sequence). The CDR3 totals 16 residues. V lost 5 bases and J lost 0, with 18 bases in between. For the CDR3, the DNA is TGTGCCAGCAGTTTACCCCCGACAGGACTCTCCTACGAGCAGTACTTC. Protein sequence: CASSLPPTGLSYEQYF.

This clonotype was counted a few times. The chain recombines TRBV3-1 with TRBJ2-3; D may correspond to TRBD1 or TRBD2 (6 bases each). This CDR3 has 16 residues. Trimming left V 4 bases short and J 3 bases short, with 17 bases between. Germline lookup yields CDR1 LGHDT and CDR2 YNNKEL (reference sequence). The CDR3 DNA is TGTGCCAGCAGCCGTGAAGCGCGGAGGGGGACAGATACGCAGTATTTT. It yields the protein CASSREARRGTDTQYF.

This clonotype was picked up many times. The chain has TRBV18 and TRBJ2-3, with 8 bases identical to TRBD1. From germline, CDR1 is KGHSH and CDR2 LQKENI. The CDR3 has 13 residues. V shed 8 bases and J 4 bases; nucleotides not matched to a gene: 5. In DNA form, the CDR3 reads TGTGCCAGCACCGGACAGGGCTCAGATACGCAGTATTTT. As protein: CASTGQGSDTQYF.

This clonotype was seen at least ten times. The chain has TRBV9 and TRBJ2-1; D remains unclear. The CDR3 runs to 14 residues. Deletions cut 2 bases from V and 0 bases from J, with 6 bases between. CDR1 and CDR2 from the germline V gene are SGDLS and YYNGEE. The DNA of the CDR3 is TGTGCCAGCAGCGTTGGTGACTCCTACAATGAGCAGTTCTTC. Protein sequence: CASSVGDSYNEQFF.

This clonotype came up many times. V gene TRBV3-1 combines with J gene TRBJ1-2, with a weak D call TRBD1 (6 bases). V lost 4 bases, J lost 8 bases, and 17 bases lay in between. CDR3 length: 14 amino acids. Germline V gives CDR1 LGHDT, CDR2 YNNKEL (reference sequence). The CDR3: CASSLTGQGQGYTF. Written as DNA, the CDR3 is TGTGCCAGCAGCCTGACGGGCCAGGGGCAAGGCTACACCTTC.